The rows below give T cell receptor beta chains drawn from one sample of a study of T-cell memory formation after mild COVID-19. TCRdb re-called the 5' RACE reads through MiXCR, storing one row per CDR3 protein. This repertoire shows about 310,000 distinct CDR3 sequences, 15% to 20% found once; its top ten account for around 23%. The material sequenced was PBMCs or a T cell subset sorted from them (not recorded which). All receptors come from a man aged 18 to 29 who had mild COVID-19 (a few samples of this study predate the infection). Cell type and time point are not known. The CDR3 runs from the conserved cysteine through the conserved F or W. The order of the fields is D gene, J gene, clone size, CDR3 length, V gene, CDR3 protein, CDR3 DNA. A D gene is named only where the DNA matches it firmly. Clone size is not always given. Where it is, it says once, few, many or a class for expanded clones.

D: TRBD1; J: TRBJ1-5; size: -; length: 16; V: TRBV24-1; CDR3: CATSDSGQGENQPQHF; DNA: TGTGCCACCAGTGATTCGGGACAGGGGGAAAATCAGCCCCAGCATTTT
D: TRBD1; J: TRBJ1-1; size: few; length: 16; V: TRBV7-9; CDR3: CASSLRTGGRNTEAFF; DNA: TGTGCCAGCAGCTTAAGGACAGGGGGCAGGAACACTGAAGCTTTCTTT
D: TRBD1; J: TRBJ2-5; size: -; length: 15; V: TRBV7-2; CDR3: CASRARTGARETQYF; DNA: TGTGCCAGCAGAGCCCGGACAGGGGCAAGGGAGACCCAGTACTTC
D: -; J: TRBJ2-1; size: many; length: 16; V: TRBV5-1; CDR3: CASSLEGDRSYNEQFF; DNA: TGCGCCAGCAGCTTGGAAGGGGATCGCTCCTACAATGAGCAGTTCTTC
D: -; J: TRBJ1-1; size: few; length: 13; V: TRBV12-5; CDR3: CASGVQGNTEAFF; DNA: TGTGCTAGTGGGGTACAGGGGAACACTGAAGCTTTCTTT
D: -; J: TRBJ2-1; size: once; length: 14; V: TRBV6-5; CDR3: CASRLGGPVNEQFF; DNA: TGTGCCAGCAGGCTTGGAGGGCCGGTCAATGAGCAGTTCTTC
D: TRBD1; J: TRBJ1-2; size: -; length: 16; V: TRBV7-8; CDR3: CASSPYRDSLTYGYTF; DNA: TGTGCCAGCAGCCCCTACCGGGACAGCCTTACCTATGGCTACACCTTC
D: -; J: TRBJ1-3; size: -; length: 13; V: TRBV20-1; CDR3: CSAKPPSGNTIYF; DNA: TGCAGTGCTAAACCCCCCTCAGGAAACACCATATATTTT
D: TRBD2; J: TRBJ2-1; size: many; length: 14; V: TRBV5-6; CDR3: CASSFRGGYNEQFF; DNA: TGTGCCAGCAGCTTTCGCGGGGGATACAATGAGCAGTTCTTC
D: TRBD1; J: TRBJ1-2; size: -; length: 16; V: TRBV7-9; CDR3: CASSLGTGTGGNGYTF; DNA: TGTGCCAGCAGCTTAGGGACCGGGACAGGGGGCAATGGCTACACCTTC
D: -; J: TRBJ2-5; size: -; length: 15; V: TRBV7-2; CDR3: CASSTSLTVGETQYF; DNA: TGTGCCAGCAGCACAAGCTTGACAGTAGGGGAGACCCAGTACTTC
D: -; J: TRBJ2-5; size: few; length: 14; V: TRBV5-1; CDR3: CASSLLSLGETQYF; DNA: TGCGCCAGCAGCTTGTTGTCTCTGGGGGAGACCCAGTACTTC
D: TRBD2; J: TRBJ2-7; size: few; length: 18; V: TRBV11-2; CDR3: CASSPQLGLAGGYYEQYF; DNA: TGTGCCAGCAGCCCTCAGCTGGGACTAGCGGGAGGTTACTACGAGCAGTACTTC